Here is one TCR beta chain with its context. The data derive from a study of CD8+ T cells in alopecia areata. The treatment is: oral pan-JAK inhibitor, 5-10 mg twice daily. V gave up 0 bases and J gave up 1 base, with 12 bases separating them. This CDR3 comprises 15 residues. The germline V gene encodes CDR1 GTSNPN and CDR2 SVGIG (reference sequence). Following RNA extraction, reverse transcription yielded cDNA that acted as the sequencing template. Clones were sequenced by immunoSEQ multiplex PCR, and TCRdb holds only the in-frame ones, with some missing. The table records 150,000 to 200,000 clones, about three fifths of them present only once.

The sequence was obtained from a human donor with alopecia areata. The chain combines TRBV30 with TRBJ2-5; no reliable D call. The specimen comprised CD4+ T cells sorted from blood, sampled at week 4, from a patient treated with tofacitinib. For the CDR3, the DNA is TGTGCCTGGAGTGTAGTCGATCGGCCCCAAGAGACCCAGTACTTC. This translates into CAWSVVDRPQETQYF.